Shown below are 15 T cell receptor beta chains from a single sample sequenced in a study of cytomegalovirus exposure and HLA in healthy donors. 13 Jbeta primers and 60 Vbeta primers were used for the PCR. Sequencing used immunoSEQ multiplex PCR; TCRdb keeps in-frame clones, though not all of them. The sample shows 65,000 to 85,000 clones, and about 1.5% sits with its ten largest clones. Sequencing was performed on PBMCs. These receptors were taken from a woman aged 60-75 years in good health and CMV-seronegative.

The V and J genes are TRBV11-3 and TRBJ2-1; TRBD2 aligns across 8 bases. The CDR3 sequence is 16 residues long. CDR1 and CDR2 (germline): SGHNT, YENEEA. After removal of 7 bases from V and 9 bases from J, the junction contained 17 bases not matched to a gene. The CDR3 spells CASTLAGPGGSGEQFF. In nucleotides, the CDR3 is TGTGCCAGCACCCTAGCGGGCCCGGGAGGGTCCGGTGAGCAGTTCTTC.

J is TRBJ2-1 and V is TRBV6-4; TRBD2 matches at 11 bases. This CDR3 has 16 residues. Germline CDR1 and CDR2: MRHNA and SNTAGT. Trimming at V came to 6 bases and at J to 1 base, leaving 5 bases not matched to a gene. CDR3 bases: TGTGCCAGCAGGCCGGTAGCGGGAGGGTCCTACAATGAGCAGTTCTTC. Its protein product is CASRPVAGGSYNEQFF.

This sequence joins TRBV21-1 and TRBJ2-5; the table's TRBD1 call for D was not verified on the DNA. The better agreement between TRBJ2-7 and the DNA end casts doubt on the J call. TRBV21-1 is assigned pseudogene status. The CDR3 covers 15 residues. The DNA for the CDR3 is TGTGCCAGCAGCAAATTTAGACAGGGTCCTACCGAGCAGTACTTC. Its protein product is CASSKFRQGPTEQYF.

The gene calls are TRBV7-3 and TRBJ2-3, with 12 bases lining up with TRBD2. The V gene's germline CDR1 is SGHTA and CDR2 FQGTGA. This CDR3 is 16 amino acids long. V lost 5 bases and J lost 0; bases outside the gene matches: 3. The CDR3 DNA sequence: TGTGCCAGCAGCAAAGGGACTAGCGGGAGCACAGATACGCAGTATTTT. Its translation: CASSKGTSGSTDTQYF.

This sequence joins TRBV5-1 and TRBJ1-2; the match to TRBD1 covers 8 bases. The V and J ends lost 3 bases and 5 bases, in that order; junction bases with no gene match: 9. Germline loops: CDR1 SGHRS, CDR2 YFSETQ. This CDR3 comprises 15 residues. This chain's CDR3 is CASSWEVQGAYGYTF. The CDR3 bases are TGCGCCAGCAGCTGGGAAGTGCAGGGGGCGTATGGCTACACCTTC.

The V gene is TRBV6-5, the J gene TRBJ2-7; TRBD2 agrees at 11 bases. CDR1 MNHEY and CDR2 SVGAGI come from the germline V gene. Trimming took 5 bases from V and 6 from J; bases not matched to a gene: 6. The CDR3 contains 14 residues. The CDR3 DNA reads as TGTGCCAGCAGTAGAACTAGCGGGAGCGGCGAGCAGTACTTC. It yields the protein CASSRTSGSGEQYF.

The chain combines TRBV4-2 with TRBJ2-5; maybe TRBD2 (6 bases). Trimming removed 8 bases at V and 7 bases at J, with 17 bases between. The CDR3 extends over 13 amino acids. Looked up from germline, CDR1 is LGHNA and CDR2 is YNFKEQ. This CDR3 reads CASAQLGGGTQYF. The CDR3 DNA sequence: TGTGCCAGCGCACAACTGGGGGGTGGGACCCAGTACTTC.

The J gene is TRBJ2-1, the V gene TRBV2; perhaps TRBD2 as D (6 bases). The germline V and J ends were trimmed by 2 bases and 7 bases, with 9 bases remaining between them. This CDR3 has 13 amino acids. The germline V gene encodes CDR1 SNHLY and CDR2 FYNNEI. The CDR3 bases are TGTGCCAGCAGTGAAACCGGGAGAAATGAGCAGTTCTTC. This translates into CASSETGRNEQFF.

This chain connects TRBV27 to TRBJ2-1; 14 bases align to TRBD2. The germline CDR1 and CDR2 sequences are MNHEY and SMNVEV (reference sequence). The J segment lost 0 bases and the V segment lost 5 bases, leaving 12 bases of the junction unmatched. This CDR3 has 20 amino acids. This chain's CDR3 is CASSVRLAGGPIDSYNEQFF. For the CDR3, the DNA is TGTGCCAGCAGTGTTCGACTAGCGGGAGGGCCTATAGACTCCTACAATGAGCAGTTCTTC.

V and J are TRBV13 and TRBJ1-1, with no clear D. V was clipped by 0 bases and J by 0 bases, with 5 bases between them. The CDR3 is 14 amino acids. Germline lookup yields CDR1 PRHDT and CDR2 FYEKMQ (reference sequence). This chain's CDR3 is CASSLGNLNTEAFF. The CDR3 bases are TGTGCCAGCAGCTTAGGCAATTTGAACACTGAAGCTTTCTTT.

The rearrangement uses TRBV2 and TRBJ2-3; D possibly corresponds to TRBD2 (5 bases). Germline assignment: CDR1 SNHLY and CDR2 FYNNEI. V was cut by 4 bases and J by 2 bases, with 13 bases left in between. The length of the CDR3 is 15 residues. The CDR3 DNA is TGTGCCAGCAGTGGAGCCAGCGGCAACACAGATACGCAGTATTTT. The encoded protein is CASSGASGNTDTQYF.

The chain couples TRBV19 to TRBJ2-7, with D perhaps matching TRBD2 (6 bases). The germline V and J ends were trimmed by 4 bases and 6 bases, with 13 bases remaining between them. The CDR3 is 13 residues long. The V gene's germline CDR1 is LNHDA and CDR2 SQIVND (reference sequence). In nucleotides, the CDR3 is TGTGCCAGTAGTAGCGGGGTCAGAAGCGAGCAGTACTTC. This encodes CASSSGVRSEQYF.

V gene TRBV29-1 combines with J gene TRBJ1-1, with D possibly matching TRBD1 (5 bases). CDR3 size: 13 residues. Germline CDR1 is SQVTM and CDR2 is ANQGSEA. The germline V and J ends were trimmed by 7 bases and 2 bases, with 14 bases remaining between them. This CDR3 is CSADTGLNTEAFF. CDR3 coding DNA: TGCAGCGCCGATACAGGTTTAAACACTGAAGCTTTCTTT.

This chain links TRBV18 with TRBJ1-2; D possibly corresponds to TRBD1 (5 bases). The CDR3 is 14 residues long. Trimming pared 2 bases from V and 1 base from J, leaving 8 bases between. Germline CDR1 and CDR2: KGHSH and LQKENI. The CDR3 DNA reads as TGTGCCAGCTCACCAGACAGAAATAACTATGGCTACACCTTC. Protein: CASSPDRNNYGYTF.

The rearrangement joins TRBV6-1 to TRBJ1-2, with D tentatively TRBD1 (5 bases). Germline CDR1 MNHNS, CDR2 SASEGT. This CDR3 contains 14 residues. V was shortened by 4 bases and J by 3 bases, with 12 bases between the two germline ends. CDR3 nucleotides: TGTGCCAGCAGTGGGGGGGGGAGGTACTATGGCTACACCTTC. Translation gives CASSGGGRYYGYTF.